These 26 T cell receptor beta chains were sequenced from one sample in a study of regulatory T cells in long-lasting Graves disease (dated by TCRdb to 2020 to 2023). Library preparation employed multiplex PCR. These reads were obtained on an Illumina HiSeq 4000. CDR3 regions were amplified by Arm-PCR with iRepertoire HTBI primers to construct TCR beta libraries. TCRdb ran its own pipeline on the public reads, namely fastp trimming at Q25 and MiXCR clone calling, and kept in-frame beta chains. CDR3 protein duplicates are merged, each entry listing the most common genes and DNA. The sample records 350,000 to 400,000 distinct CDR3 sequences, 15% to 20% of which are singletons. The top ten clones comprise around 20% of the sample. Taken with the paper, the label for time point translates to: newly diagnosed GD, antithyroid drugs for less than 3 months. For both TCR sequencing and RNA sequencing, RNA was extracted from PBMCs using TRIzol.

These data also formed part of another study, on T cells in Graves' hyperthyroidism and ophthalmopathy.

The material was peripheral blood mononuclear cells (PBMCs), obtained at new diagnosis, from a patient treated with antithyroid drugs. The receptors shown here come from a woman in her late teens or twenties with Graves disease. Donor details come from another sample of the same person, matched by shared clones.

The chain combines TRBV5-1 with TRBJ2-3; the match to TRBD2 covers 14 bases. CDR1 is SGHRS and CDR2 is YFSETQ in the germline V gene. The CDR3 is made up of 17 amino acids. V was clipped by 3 bases and J by 2 bases; unmatched bases: 5. The CDR3 nucleotides are TGCGCCAGCAGCTCCGGACTAGCGGGGGGATCCACAGATACGCAGTATTTT. Residues: CASSSGLAGGSTDTQYF. Full variable domain (outside the CDR3, taken from reference TRBV5-1 and TRBJ2-3): KAGVTQTPRYLIKTRGQQVTLSCSPISGHRSVSWYQQTPGQGLQFLFEYFSETQRNKGNFPGRFSGRQFSNSRSEMNVSTLELGDSALYLCASSSGLAGGSTDTQYFGPGTRLTVL.

This clonotype was seen a handful of times. CDR3 in amino acids: CAISEDLVETQYF. The CDR3 region has the DNA TGTGCCATCAGTGAGGACCTCGTGGAGACCCAGTACTTC. The chain joins TRBV10-3 to TRBJ2-5; D is unclear. This CDR3 is built from 13 residues. Trimming left V 2 bases short and J 5 bases short, with 9 bases between. CDR1 is ENHRY and CDR2 is SYGVKD in the germline V gene.

This clonotype was picked up many times. The J gene is TRBJ1-3, the V gene TRBV18, with D maybe TRBD1 (6 bases). The germline gives CDR1 KGHSH, CDR2 LQKENI. Trimming left V 5 bases short and J 2 bases short, with 13 bases between. This CDR3 has 15 residues. CDR3 sequence (DNA): TGTGCCAGCTCAATGTATGGGGGGCCTGGAAACACCATATATTTT. It translates to CASSMYGGPGNTIYF.

In its sample, this clonotype was seen many times. This chain connects TRBV28 to TRBJ1-1; 8 nucleotides line up with TRBD1. The V and J ends lost 6 bases and 0 bases, in that order; junction bases with no gene match: 9. The CDR3 extends over 16 amino acids. Germline V CDR1 and CDR2: MDHEN, SYDVKM. The CDR3 region has the DNA TGTGCCAGCAGAATATACCAGGGGGCCGTGAACACTGAAGCTTTCTTT. This sequence encodes CASRIYQGAVNTEAFF.

This clonotype has more than one count but fewer than ten. The chain couples TRBV5-8 to TRBJ1-5; TRBD1 matches 9 bases. The ends lost 0 bases at V and 8 bases at J; junction bases unmatched: 12. This CDR3 comprises 17 residues. Per the germline V gene, CDR1 is SGHTS and CDR2 is YDEGEE. CDR3 sequence: CASSLGFADRGYEPQHF. The CDR3 DNA reads as TGTGCCAGCAGCTTGGGATTCGCGGACAGGGGCTATGAGCCCCAGCATTTT.

This clonotype was recorded at least ten times. The chain uses TRBV24-1 and TRBJ2-1; the D is unclear. Looked up from germline, CDR1 is KGHDR and CDR2 is SFDVKD. The V and J ends lost 2 bases and 6 bases respectively, with 10 bases between them. The length of the CDR3 is 14 residues. This CDR3 reads CATSDWMRSNEQFF. The CDR3 DNA reads as TGTGCCACCAGTGATTGGATGAGGTCCAATGAGCAGTTCTTC.

This clonotype came up a few times. The CDR3 reads CASSFQPLAKNIQYF. The DNA of the CDR3 is TGTGCCAGCAGCTTCCAGCCACTAGCCAAAAACATTCAGTACTTC. The V gene is TRBV6-2 or TRBV6-3, the J gene TRBJ2-4; no clear D gene. The CDR3 runs 15 residues. Trimming left V 6 bases short and J 0 bases short, with 12 bases between. CDR1 is MNHEY and CDR2 is SVGEGT in the germline V gene.

The chain recombines TRBV4-1 with TRBJ1-2; tentatively, D is TRBD1 (5 bases). V was pared by 4 bases and J by 4 bases, with 19 bases between. This CDR3 region has 16 residues. Germline CDR1 reads MGHRA; CDR2 reads YSYEKL. The DNA of the CDR3 is TGCGCCAGCAGCCCACCCCCTCCCGCGGGGCCCTATGGCTACACCTTC. Translated, it gives CASSPPPPAGPYGYTF.

The CDR3 sequence: CSARVQGGTNTGELFF. For the CDR3, the DNA is TGCAGTGCTAGAGTTCAGGGGGGGACAAACACCGGGGAGCTGTTTTTT. The rearrangement uses TRBV20-1 and TRBJ2-2; perhaps D is TRBD1 or TRBD2 (7 bases each). This CDR3 region has 16 residues. Trimming took 1 base from V and 2 from J, leaving 14 bases between them. CDR1 and CDR2 (germline): DFQATT, SNEGSKA (reference sequence).

This clonotype occurred a few times. V usage is TRBV7-9 and J usage is TRBJ2-2, with D unclear. V was cut by 5 bases and J by 4 bases, with 20 bases left in between. The CDR3 covers 17 residues. Looked up from germline, CDR1 is SEHNR and CDR2 is FQNEAQ (reference sequence). CDR3 amino acids: CASSRSPHVGATGELFF. The CDR3 nucleotides are TGTGCCAGCAGCCGATCCCCGCACGTAGGAGCCACCGGGGAGCTGTTTTTT.

This clonotype was observed a few times. The genes are TRBV4-1 and TRBJ1-5, with D perhaps TRBD1 (5 bases). There are 16 residues in the CDR3. In germline, CDR1 is MGHRA, CDR2 YSYEKL. V was pared by 4 bases and J by 7 bases, with 20 bases between. The chain's CDR3 is CASSPGGRGPYQPQHF. CDR3 sequence (DNA): TGCGCCAGCAGCCCCGGGGGTCGCGGTCCCTACCAGCCCCAGCATTTT.

As to this clonotype: This may stem from a read error, because a much larger clone lies one nucleotide away. The chain uses TRBV6-1 and TRBJ1-5, with D uncertain. This CDR3 region has 13 residues. Germline CDR1 MNHNS, CDR2 SASEGT. CDR3 protein: CANSPDYNQPQHF. For the CDR3, the DNA is TGTGCCAACAGTCCGGACTATAATCAGCCCCAGCATTTT.

Points on this clonotype: The junction departs from the called germline gene at one end, perhaps through a read error. The V and J genes are TRBV27 and TRBJ2-7; D assignment may be TRBD1 or TRBD2 (5 bases each). In germline, CDR1 is MNHEY, CDR2 SMNVEV (reference sequence). CDR3 length: 14 amino acids. CDR3 bases: TGTGCCAGCAGTTCTAATGGGGCTGACTACGGGCAGTACTTC. Protein product: CASSSNGADYGQYF.

This clonotype has at least ten counts. The chain couples TRBV11-2 to TRBJ2-1; weak D call: TRBD2 (6 bases). Germline V gene sequence: CDR1 SGHAT, CDR2 FQNNGV. This CDR3 contains 17 residues. V lost 1 base and J lost 4, with 17 bases in between. CDR3 protein: CASSLVLFRERYNEQFF. The DNA for the CDR3 is TGTGCCAGCAGCTTAGTCCTCTTTCGGGAGCGGTACAATGAGCAGTTCTTC. Looking up the rest from reference TRBV11-2 and TRBJ2-1 gives the full variable domain: EAGVAQSPRYKIIEKRQSVAFWCNPISGHATLYWYQQILGQGPKLLIQFQNNGVVDDSQLPKDRFSAERLKGVDSTLKIQPAKLEDSAVYLCASSLVLFRERYNEQFFGPGTRLTVL.

This clonotype was picked up many times. The chain uses TRBV6-2 or TRBV6-3 and TRBJ2-1, with TRBD2 as a possible D gene (5 bases). Germline CDR1 MNHEY, CDR2 SVGEGT. This CDR3 comprises 16 residues. Trimming stripped 6 bases from V and 8 bases from J, with 23 bases between. This CDR3 reads CASSPIRASGNYEQFF. The CDR3 DNA sequence: TGTGCCAGCAGCCCTATAAGAGCGTCGGGGAACTATGAGCAGTTCTTC.

V usage is TRBV5-8 and J usage is TRBJ2-1; 12 bases align to TRBD2. CDR1 and CDR2 from the germline V gene are SGHTS and YDEGEE. V lost 1 base and J lost 4; bases outside the gene matches: 12. The CDR3 contains 19 residues. CDR3 DNA: TGTGCCAGCAGCTTGTTTGGTCTAGCGGGGGGGCCTTCTTACAATGAGCAGTTCTTC. This gives the protein CASSLFGLAGGPSYNEQFF.

In this sample, this clonotype turned up many times. The chain employs TRBV20-1 and TRBJ2-1; D remains ambiguous. The CDR3 extends over 11 amino acids. The germline V and J ends were trimmed by 3 bases and 9 bases, with 9 bases remaining between them. The germline V gene encodes CDR1 DFQATT and CDR2 SNEGSKA (reference sequence). CDR3 sequence: CSARLFFEQFF. The CDR3 DNA is TGCAGTGCTAGGCTCTTTTTTGAGCAGTTCTTC.

This chain connects TRBV6-1 to TRBJ2-3; no firm D call. V was clipped by 6 bases and J by 6 bases, with 22 bases between them. This CDR3 is 16 amino acids long. The germline CDR1 and CDR2 sequences are MNHNS and SASEGT. Written as DNA, the CDR3 is TGTGCCAGCAGACCCCGTGGCGGCTCAACTTGGGATACGCAGTATTTT. This encodes CASRPRGGSTWDTQYF.

The chain links TRBV12-3 or TRBV12-4 to TRBJ2-2; D ambiguous. The V end lost 2 bases, the J end lost 6 bases, and 10 bases lay between the germline ends. CDR3 size: 14 residues. Here the CDR3 reads CASSLRAEAGELFF. In DNA form, the CDR3 reads TGTGCCAGCAGTTTAAGGGCAGAGGCCGGGGAGCTGTTTTTT.

This clonotype has more than one count but fewer than ten. This sequence joins TRBV29-1 and TRBJ1-1; tentative D call: TRBD1 (5 bases). CDR3 length: 11 residues. With 5 bases removed from V and 6 bases from J, the gap between germline ends came to 10 bases. CDR1 and CDR2 from the germline V gene are SQVTM and ANQGSEA. This CDR3 reads CSVQGVAEAFF. Here the CDR3 DNA reads TGCAGCGTTCAGGGAGTCGCTGAAGCTTTCTTT.

This clonotype was detected a few times. The chain links TRBV6-5 to TRBJ1-1; D is perhaps TRBD1 (6 bases). The V gene lost 2 bases and the J gene lost 0 bases, with 16 bases spanning the gap. Germline V CDR1 and CDR2: MNHEY, SVGAGI. The CDR3 is made up of 17 amino acids. CDR3 nucleotide sequence: TGTGCCAGCAGTTACCCGACAGTACAGGGTCTGAACACTGAAGCTTTCTTT. Protein: CASSYPTVQGLNTEAFF.

This clonotype was observed many times. The rearrangement links TRBV28 to TRBJ1-1; D gene ambiguous. Germline loops: CDR1 MDHEN, CDR2 SYDVKM. Trimming left V 8 bases short and J 1 base short, with 17 bases between. There are 15 residues in the CDR3. The CDR3 nucleotides read TGTGCCAGCCTACCGTCGGCAGGAGAGAACACTGAAGCTTTCTTT. Translating gives CASLPSAGENTEAFF.

The rearrangement joins TRBV7-2 to TRBJ1-6, with D tentatively TRBD1 (5 bases). The CDR3 is 15 residues long. The germline V gene encodes CDR1 SGHTA and CDR2 FQGNSA. Trimming removed 1 base at V and 8 bases at J, with 12 bases between. CDR3 DNA sequence: TGTGCCAGCAGCTTAGGGGGGAGGGTTGATTCACCCCTCCACTTT. Its protein is CASSLGGRVDSPLHF.

This clonotype was counted at least ten times. The chain links TRBV5-1 to TRBJ2-1, with 9 bases aligning to TRBD2. This CDR3 is 16 amino acids long. Germline V gives CDR1 SGHRS, CDR2 YFSETQ. The ends lost 3 bases at V and 3 bases at J; junction bases unmatched: 7. The CDR3 nucleotides read TGCGCCAGCAGCTGGGGCGCGGGAGGGGGCTACAATGAGCAGTTCTTC. This codes for CASSWGAGGGYNEQFF.

Points on this clonotype: A read error may be the cause here, since a much bigger clone is one base away. V gene TRBV3-1 combines with J gene TRBJ2-2, with 9 bases lining up with TRBD2. Per germline, CDR1 LGHDT and CDR2 YNNKEL (reference sequence). CDR3 size: 17 residues. The CDR3 DNA is TGTGCCAGCAGCCAAGGTCTGAGCGGGGGGCCCACCGGGGAGCCGTTTTTT. Protein product: CASSQGLSGGPTGEPFF.

This clonotype was seen ten or more times. The chain recombines TRBV20-1 with TRBJ2-1; 14 positions agree with TRBD2. Germline V gene lookup returns CDR1 DFQATT and CDR2 SNEGSKA (reference sequence). V lost 2 bases, J lost 4 bases, and 16 bases stayed unmatched. This CDR3 contains 20 residues. The CDR3 bases are TGCAGTGCTAGAACCTCCGGACTAGCGGGAGGTCTGTTATCGTACAATGAGCAGTTCTTC. Protein sequence: CSARTSGLAGGLLSYNEQFF.